The 30 T cell receptor beta chains below all came from one sample that was sequenced in a study of T cell responses to AZD1222 COVID-19 vaccine. Produced via immunoSEQ multiplex PCR; TCRdb's table is partial and in-frame only. Of 140,000 to 150,000 clones listed, approximately 94% are singletons. The sample was peripheral blood, taken on day 0 of AZD1222 vaccination. These receptor sequences come from an adult in good health.

The CDR3 DNA reads TGTGCCAGTAGTCAGGGATGGCAGCCCCAGCATTTT. It yields the protein CASSQGWQPQHF. The chain combines TRBV19 with TRBJ1-5; weak D call: TRBD1 (5 bases). Germline CDR1 reads LNHDA; CDR2 reads SQIVND (reference sequence). The CDR3 spans 12 residues. The germline V and J ends were trimmed by 5 bases and 7 bases, with 9 bases remaining between them.

J is TRBJ2-1 and V is TRBV11-3; no clear D gene. CDR1 and CDR2 (germline): SGHNT, YENEEA. Trimming left V 3 bases short and J 1 base short, with 13 bases between. The CDR3 is made up of 16 amino acids. The CDR3 DNA sequence: TGTGCCAGCAGCTTTAGGGTCGGCGTATCCTACAATGAGCAGTTCTTC. This codes for CASSFRVGVSYNEQFF.

This chain links TRBV2 with TRBJ2-7; D may correspond to TRBD1 or TRBD2 (5 bases each). CDR3 length: 15 amino acids. CDR1 is SNHLY, CDR2 FYNNEI, per germline. V was cut by 4 bases and J by 2 bases, with 15 bases left in between. In DNA, the CDR3 is TGTGCCAGCAGTGGAACCGGGACGGATCCCTACGAGCAGTACTTC. Translation: CASSGTGTDPYEQYF.

The CDR3: CASSQAGRGWYNEQFF. The CDR3 nucleotides read TGTGCCAGCAGCCAAGCGGGGCGGGGCTGGTACAATGAGCAGTTCTTC. The gene calls are TRBV3-1 (or the pseudogene TRBV3-2) and TRBJ2-1, with D maybe TRBD2 (6 bases). The CDR3 spans 16 residues. The V end was cut by 1 base, the J end by 4 bases, with 14 bases between. In germline, CDR1 is LGHDT, CDR2 YNNKEL (reference sequence).

The J gene is TRBJ1-6, the V gene TRBV27; possibly TRBD1 for D (6 bases). Between the trimmed V and J ends, which lost 5 bases and 7 bases, there was a span of 15 bases. The CDR3 runs 15 residues. The germline gives CDR1 MNHEY, CDR2 SMNVEV (reference sequence). DNA for the CDR3: TGTGCCAGCAGTAGCTCCACAGGGTACAATTCACCCCTCCACTTT. Residues: CASSSSTGYNSPLHF.

This chain joins TRBV9 and TRBJ1-1; 7 positions agree with TRBD1. The CDR3 has 15 residues. Looked up from germline, CDR1 is SGDLS and CDR2 is YYNGEE. With 0 bases clipped from V and 4 bases from J, the junction kept 6 bases outside the gene matches. In DNA form, the CDR3 reads TGTGCCAGCAGCGTAGTCAAGGGGGCGGGCACTGAAGCTTTCTTT. It specifies CASSVVKGAGTEAFF.

The chain recombines TRBV19 with TRBJ1-1; D perhaps matches TRBD1 (5 bases). The CDR3 sequence is 12 residues long. The V end was cut by 7 bases, the J end by 4 bases, with 10 bases between. CDR1 and CDR2 (germline): LNHDA, SQIVND (reference sequence). CDR3 amino acids: CASMGGGTEAFF. In DNA, the CDR3 is TGTGCCAGTATGGGGGGGGGCACTGAAGCTTTCTTT.

The chain couples TRBV15 to TRBJ1-1; D unresolved. The germline gives CDR1 LNHNV, CDR2 YYDKDF (reference sequence). This CDR3 is 15 amino acids long. V was pared by 0 bases and J by 3 bases, with 11 bases between. DNA for the CDR3: TGTGCCACCAGCAGAGATCTGAGGGAAGACACTGAAGCTTTCTTT. The encoded protein is CATSRDLREDTEAFF.

This chain links TRBV11-3 with TRBJ2-3; possibly TRBD2 for D (5 bases). The CDR3 runs to 15 residues. Per germline, CDR1 SGHNT and CDR2 YENEEA. The germline V and J ends were trimmed by 5 bases and 0 bases, with 12 bases remaining between them. As DNA, the CDR3 is TGTGCCAGCAGCCCCCCGTCGGGAAGCACAGATACGCAGTATTTT. Protein sequence: CASSPPSGSTDTQYF.

This clone was observed once. The V gene is TRBV29-1, the J gene TRBJ1-1; 9 bases match TRBD1. Germline CDR1 and CDR2: SQVTM and ANQGSEA. V trimming: 1 base; J trimming: 5 bases; junction bases outside the gene matches: 2. CDR3 length: 13 residues. The CDR3 sequence: CSVEGDRETEAFF. CDR3 coding DNA: TGCAGCGTTGAAGGGGACAGGGAAACTGAAGCTTTCTTT.

J is TRBJ1-1 and V is TRBV12-5; D gene ambiguous. Trimming took off 1 base at V and 0 bases at J, with 6 bases between the two ends. CDR1 is LGHNT, CDR2 FRNRAP, per germline. The CDR3 has 14 amino acids. This chain's CDR3 is CASGLGHMNTEAFF. The CDR3 DNA is TGTGCTAGTGGTTTGGGGCATATGAACACTGAAGCTTTCTTT.

This clone was found once. This chain uses TRBV10-1 with TRBJ1-2; 7 bases agree with TRBD1. The CDR3 totals 15 residues. With V trimmed by 9 bases and J by 6 bases, 16 bases remained unmatched. Germline CDR1 reads WNHNN; CDR2 reads SYGVQD (reference sequence). CDR3 residues: CASRAQLTGMDGYTF. The DNA of the CDR3 is TGCGCCAGTCGCGCCCAATTGACAGGGATGGATGGCTACACCTTC.

The CDR3 here is CASSQVGSGAYEQYF. The CDR3 DNA follows: TGTGCCAGCAGCCAAGTCGGGAGCGGGGCCTACGAGCAGTACTTC. The chain links TRBV3-1 (or the pseudogene TRBV3-2) to TRBJ2-7; TRBD2 agrees at 7 bases. The CDR3 is made up of 15 amino acids. V was pared by 1 base and J by 2 bases, with 5 bases of the junction left unmatched. The V gene's germline CDR1 is LGHDT and CDR2 YNNKEL (reference sequence).

The rearrangement uses TRBV19 and TRBJ2-1, with D hard to call. The CDR3 is 15 amino acids. V was pared by 9 bases and J by 1 base, with 16 bases between. Germline-derived CDR1 and CDR2 are LNHDA and SQIVND (reference sequence). The CDR3 is CASSPPRRSYNEQFF. CDR3 bases: TGTGCCAGCAGCCCCCCTAGGCGGTCCTACAATGAGCAGTTCTTC. Filled out from reference TRBV19 and TRBJ2-1, the complete variable domain reads DGGITQSPKYLFRKEGQNVTLSCEQNLNHDAMYWYRQDPGQGLRLIYYSQIVNDFQKGDIAEGYSVSREKKESFPLTVTSAQKNPTAFYLCASSPPRRSYNEQFFGPGTRLTVL.

The rearrangement links TRBV12-3 or TRBV12-4 to TRBJ1-4; the match to TRBD1 covers 9 bases. The CDR3 consists of 13 residues. J gave up 7 bases and V 6 bases, and 3 bases lay outside the gene matches. CDR3 nucleotide sequence: TGTGCCAGCAGCTTGGGACAGGGTGAAAAACTGTTTTTT. Its translation: CASSLGQGEKLFF.

The rearrangement links TRBV5-4 to TRBJ2-7; D is perhaps TRBD1 (5 bases). Germline-derived CDR1 and CDR2 are SGHNT and YYREEE (reference sequence). There are 12 residues in the CDR3. With 6 bases removed from V and 6 bases from J, the gap between germline ends came to 13 bases. CDR3 region: CASTGAGTEQYF. For the CDR3, the DNA is TGTGCCAGCACTGGGGCCGGTACCGAGCAGTACTTC.

This clone is a singleton in its sample. V and J are TRBV7-9 and TRBJ1-6, with D possibly being TRBD1 (6 bases). This CDR3 comprises 15 residues. CDR1 and CDR2 (germline): SEHNR, FQNEAQ (reference sequence). V gave up 1 base and J gave up 8 bases, with 12 bases separating them. The CDR3 loop reads CASSLVGGLDSPLHF. The CDR3 DNA reads as TGTGCCAGCAGCTTAGTCGGGGGGCTGGATTCACCCCTCCACTTT.

CDR3 coding DNA: TGCGCCAGCAGCCAAGCGGAGGGAAGAGACGGGGAGCTGTTTTTT. This codes for CASSQAEGRDGELFF. The chain uses TRBV4-1 and TRBJ2-2; a weak D match, TRBD2 (6 bases). The CDR3 covers 15 residues. The germline gives CDR1 MGHRA, CDR2 YSYEKL. V shed 1 base and J shed 7 bases, with 13 bases lying between them.

This sequence joins TRBV11-2 and TRBJ1-2; the D gene is possibly TRBD1 (5 bases). From germline, CDR1 is SGHAT and CDR2 FQNNGV. Trimming stripped 5 bases from V and 2 bases from J, with 15 bases between. CDR3 length: 15 amino acids. In DNA, the CDR3 is TGTGCCAGCAGCGGGGGAGGGGAGAGGAACTATGGCTACACCTTC. The encoded protein is CASSGGGERNYGYTF.

The V gene is TRBV5-1, the J gene TRBJ1-6; 7 bases are shared with TRBD1. The CDR3 covers 15 residues. Trimming at V came to 2 bases and at J to 5 bases, leaving 4 bases not matched to a gene. Looked up from germline, CDR1 is SGHRS and CDR2 is YFSETQ. This chain's CDR3 is CASSLGDSNNSPLHF. CDR3 coding DNA: TGCGCCAGCAGCTTAGGGGACAGCAATAATTCACCCCTCCACTTT.

The chain uses TRBV24-1 and TRBJ1-1; D possibly corresponds to TRBD1 (5 bases). Trimming pared 1 base from V and 0 bases from J, leaving 11 bases between. Germline V gives CDR1 KGHDR, CDR2 SFDVKD. There are 16 residues in the CDR3. The DNA for the CDR3 is TGTGCCACCAGTGATTTTGGGGGGGGTATGAACACTGAAGCTTTCTTT. Translation: CATSDFGGGMNTEAFF.

The genes are TRBV3-1 (or the pseudogene TRBV3-2) and TRBJ2-7; possibly TRBD2 for D (7 bases). Germline lookup yields CDR1 LGHDT and CDR2 YNNKEL (reference sequence). The CDR3 loop spans 16 amino acids. V shed 6 bases and J shed 3 bases, with 21 bases lying between them. CDR3 sequence reads: CASREGFRGAVYEQYF. DNA of the CDR3: TGTGCCAGCAGGGAGGGGTTCCGGGGGGCCGTCTACGAGCAGTACTTC.

Within the sample, this clone is large. The gene calls are TRBV10-1 and TRBJ1-2; 7 positions match TRBD1. CDR1 WNHNN and CDR2 SYGVQD come from the germline V gene (reference sequence). Losses at the gene ends were 6 bases for V and 2 bases for J; bases not matched to a gene: 12. CDR3 length: 16 residues. This chain's CDR3 is CASRSGQRPRNYGYTF. DNA for the CDR3: TGCGCCAGCAGGTCGGGACAGCGCCCACGCAACTATGGCTACACCTTC.

V is TRBV14 and J is TRBJ2-6; unclear D gene. The CDR3 has 18 amino acids. The V and J ends lost 1 base and 3 bases respectively, with 16 bases between them. The germline V gene has CDR1 SGHDN and CDR2 FVKESK. The CDR3 sequence: CASSQVRPLRGGANVLTF. The CDR3 DNA is TGTGCCAGCAGCCAAGTTAGGCCTCTTAGAGGTGGGGCCAACGTCCTGACTTTC.

The chain uses TRBV6-5 and TRBJ1-6; unclear D gene. Looked up from germline, CDR1 is MNHEY and CDR2 is SVGAGI. This CDR3 region has 15 residues. V dropped 9 bases and J dropped 0 bases, with 12 bases sitting between them. CDR3 sequence reads: CASSIASSYNSPLHF. The CDR3 DNA reads TGTGCCAGTAGTATAGCGAGCTCCTATAATTCACCCCTCCACTTT.

V is TRBV7-9 and J is TRBJ1-1; 11 bases line up with TRBD1. CDR3 size: 14 residues. Germline V gene sequence: CDR1 SEHNR, CDR2 FQNEAQ (reference sequence). The V segment lost 5 bases and the J segment 6 bases; nucleotides outside the gene matches: 5. The CDR3 sequence: CASSSAGQGAEAFF. CDR3 bases: TGTGCCAGCAGCAGCGCGGGACAGGGGGCTGAAGCTTTCTTT.

The chain couples TRBV7-9 to TRBJ1-2; possible D gene TRBD1, 5 bases. V dropped 2 bases and J dropped 7 bases, with 11 bases sitting between them. The CDR3 is made up of 13 amino acids. Germline lookup yields CDR1 SEHNR and CDR2 FQNEAQ (reference sequence). In DNA, the CDR3 is TGTGCCAGCAGCTTACTTTCAGGGTTTGGCTACACCTTC. It translates to CASSLLSGFGYTF.

For this clone: One junction end does not reproduce the germline sequence, and a read error may be involved. The chain is built from TRBV7-2 and TRBJ1-2; D may be TRBD1 (6 bases). CDR1 SGHTA and CDR2 FQGNSA come from the germline V gene. This CDR3 is 13 amino acids long. CDR3 sequence: CASSTPVGGLVAF. CDR3 sequence (DNA): TGTGCCAGCAGCACTCCGGTGGGGGGGCTAGTCGCCTTC.

As concerns this clone: The final CDR3 position lacks the conserved phenylalanine or tryptophan, pointing to a likely read error. The chain carries TRBV4-3 and TRBJ2-7, with D maybe TRBD1 (5 bases). Trimming removed 1 base at V and 7 bases at J, with 17 bases between. The CDR3 spans 15 residues. Germline lookup yields CDR1 LGHNA and CDR2 YSLEER. The CDR3 protein is CASSQVSGQIREQYL. The CDR3 nucleotides are TGCGCCAGCAGCCAAGTGTCAGGGCAAATACGTGAGCAGTACCTC.

This clone was detected once. The chain links TRBV7-9 to TRBJ2-5; D possibly matches TRBD1 or TRBD2 (6 bases each). CDR3 size: 15 residues. Germline lookup yields CDR1 SEHNR and CDR2 FQNEAQ (reference sequence). The V gene lost 5 bases and the J gene lost 4 bases, with 17 bases spanning the gap. In DNA form, the CDR3 reads TGTGCCAGCAGCCGCGGGTCGAGGGGGGTAGAGACCCAGTACTTC. Translation gives CASSRGSRGVETQYF.